The 15 T cell receptor beta chains given below trace back to one sample, sequenced in a study of blood T cell repertoires in COVID-19. Generated by immunoSEQ multiplex PCR, the TCRdb table keeps only in-frame clones and is missing some. Seen here are 150,000 to 200,000 clones, about 85% observed once, and the top ten hold about 6.5%. The sample taken for sequencing was peripheral blood. The origin of the receptors is an elderly woman in a cohort sampled during active or convalescent COVID-19.

The chain is built from TRBV21-1 and TRBJ2-7; the table's D call of TRBD1 was not tested on the DNA. TRBV21-1 counts as a pseudogene. This CDR3 spans 18 amino acids. The CDR3 protein is CASSKKFRDRGYSYEQYV. CDR3 nucleotide sequence: TGTGCCAGCAGCAAAAAATTCCGGGACAGGGGGTACTCCTACGAGCAGTACGTC.

This chain connects TRBV9 to TRBJ1-2; 10 nucleotides agree with TRBD1. V dropped 3 bases and J dropped 2; count of bases not matched to a gene: 10. CDR1 is SGDLS, CDR2 YYNGEE, per germline. CDR3 size: 17 residues. The CDR3 DNA reads TGTGCCAGCAGCGATCTAAGGGGGGACAGGGGAAACTATGGCTACACCTTC. Translated: CASSDLRGDRGNYGYTF.

In the case of this clone: This sample also contains other DNA sequences that code for the same CDR3. V and J are TRBV5-1 and TRBJ1-5, with a weak D call TRBD1 (6 bases). The V gene lost 0 bases and the J gene lost 4 bases, with 8 bases spanning the gap. Germline V gives CDR1 SGHRS, CDR2 YFSETQ. CDR3 length: 14 residues. The CDR3 protein is CASSLDQGNQPQHF. The CDR3 DNA is TGCGCCAGCAGCTTGGATCAGGGGAATCAGCCCCAGCATTTT.

J is TRBJ1-3 and V is TRBV28; 8 bases map to TRBD1. Per the germline V gene, CDR1 is MDHEN and CDR2 is SYDVKM. V dropped 11 bases and J dropped 7; count of bases not matched to a gene: 7. CDR3 length equals 12 residues. As DNA, the CDR3 is TGTGCCGCTCATACAGGGGGGAACACCATATATTTT. Its protein product is CAAHTGGNTIYF.

This chain joins TRBV9 and TRBJ2-1; D perhaps matches TRBD2 (5 bases). Trimming left V 4 bases short and J 8 bases short, with 13 bases between. The CDR3 length is 13 residues. Germline loops: CDR1 SGDLS, CDR2 YYNGEE. The CDR3 sequence is CASSYTSSYEQFF. CDR3 bases: TGTGCCAGCAGCTACACTAGTTCCTATGAGCAGTTCTTC.

The chain links TRBV9 to TRBJ1-4; D not resolved. V was cut by 0 bases and J by 4 bases, with 10 bases left in between. Germline-derived CDR1 and CDR2 are SGDLS and YYNGEE. This CDR3 is 15 amino acids long. For the CDR3, the DNA is TGTGCCAGCAGCGTAGGTAGAGGAATTAATGAAAAACTGTTTTTT. Its translation: CASSVGRGINEKLFF.

Details on this clone: This sample includes further DNA sequences coding for the same CDR3. The V call is TRBV28, the J call TRBJ1-5; D not certain. The CDR3 extends over 11 amino acids. V dropped 3 bases and J dropped 7 bases, with 4 bases sitting between them. Germline-derived CDR1 and CDR2 are MDHEN and SYDVKM. The CDR3 coding sequence is TGTGCCAGCAGTTTCAGGCAGCCCCAGCATTTT. Translating gives CASSFRQPQHF.

The V call is TRBV6-5, the J call TRBJ1-1, with D maybe TRBD1 (6 bases). Germline CDR1 is MNHEY and CDR2 is SVGAGI. V gave up 5 bases and J gave up 6 bases, with 16 bases separating them. The CDR3 is 14 residues long. The CDR3 nucleotides are TGTGCCAGCAGTCGAGTGGGGGCGGGAGCTGAAGCTTTCTTT. Its translation is CASSRVGAGAEAFF.

The gene calls are TRBV7-2 and TRBJ2-6; perhaps TRBD1 as D (6 bases). Germline loops: CDR1 SGHTA, CDR2 FQGNSA. V gave up 4 bases and J gave up 1 base, with 20 bases separating them. CDR3 length equals 19 residues. The CDR3 loop is CASSSRSRGSLSGANVLTF. The CDR3 region has the DNA TGTGCCAGCAGCTCCCGTTCGAGGGGGTCATTGTCTGGGGCCAACGTCCTGACTTTC.

V and J are TRBV15 and TRBJ1-5; 8 positions match TRBD1. The CDR3 extends over 16 amino acids. Germline V gene lookup returns CDR1 LNHNV and CDR2 YYDKDF (reference sequence). With 1 base clipped from V and 5 bases from J, the junction kept 7 bases outside the gene matches. CDR3 sequence reads: CATSRVTGGYDQPQHF. As DNA, the CDR3 is TGTGCCACCAGCAGAGTTACAGGGGGTTACGATCAGCCCCAGCATTTT. Looking up the rest from reference TRBV15 and TRBJ1-5 gives the full variable domain: DAMVIQNPRYQVTQFGKPVTLSCSQTLNHNVMYWYQQKSSQAPKLLFHYYDKDFNNEADTPDNFQSRRPNTSFCFLDIRSPGLGDTAMYLCATSRVTGGYDQPQHFGDGTRLSIL.

The chain carries TRBV18 and TRBJ2-3; a weak D match, TRBD2 (5 bases). Trimming removed 0 bases from V and 2 bases from J, with 15 bases in between. The germline CDR1 and CDR2 sequences are KGHSH and LQKENI. This CDR3 is built from 17 residues. CDR3 bases: TGTGCCAGCTCACCACCCGACTACCCTATAAACACAGATACGCAGTATTTT. It translates to CASSPPDYPINTDTQYF.

V and J are TRBV15 and TRBJ2-7; TRBD1 might be the D (6 bases). Per the germline V gene, CDR1 is LNHNV and CDR2 is YYDKDF (reference sequence). CDR3 length: 14 amino acids. Trimming took off 0 bases at V and 6 bases at J, with 12 bases between the two ends. The CDR3 reads CATSRDNTGIEQYV. The CDR3 DNA follows: TGTGCCACCAGCAGAGATAATACAGGGATCGAGCAGTACGTC.

The V gene is TRBV11-2, the J gene TRBJ1-5; D gene ambiguous. CDR1 and CDR2 (germline): SGHAT, FQNNGV. V gave up 0 bases and J gave up 11 bases, with 20 bases separating them. The length of the CDR3 is 16 residues. DNA for the CDR3: TGTGCCAGCAGCTTAGATAGCACCGGTGGCTCACTAGCCCAGCATTTT. Translated, it gives CASSLDSTGGSLAQHF. The full variable domain, in which reference TRBV11-2 and TRBJ1-5 provide the parts outside the CDR3, is EAGVAQSPRYKIIEKRQSVAFWCNPISGHATLYWYQQILGQGPKLLIQFQNNGVVDDSQLPKDRFSAERLKGVDSTLKIQPAKLEDSAVYLCASSLDSTGGSLAQHFGDGTRLSIL.

The chain is built from TRBV6-1 and TRBJ1-2, with TRBD1 matching over 10 bases. The CDR3 runs 15 residues. With 1 base clipped from V and 4 bases from J, the junction kept 3 bases outside the gene matches. Germline CDR1 MNHNS, CDR2 SASEGT. The CDR3: CASSEGTGGGYGYTF. In DNA, the CDR3 is TGTGCCAGCAGTGAAGGGACAGGGGGGGGCTATGGCTACACCTTC.

J is TRBJ1-5 and V is TRBV19, with D possibly matching TRBD1 (6 bases). This CDR3 has 17 amino acids. Germline values: CDR1 LNHDA, CDR2 SQIVND (reference sequence). Trimming stripped 4 bases from V and 1 base from J, with 17 bases between. Here the CDR3 reads CASSTTNGGASNQPQHF. CDR3 DNA: TGTGCCAGTAGTACCACCAATGGGGGGGCGAGCAATCAGCCCCAGCATTTT.